Sequencing of this TCR beta chain was carried out in a study of response to subunit inactivated influenza vaccine. Overall study results and limits: Authors proposed each seasonal influenza vaccination draws in few new T cells.

Each CDR3 protein gets one entry after TCRdb re-called the RT-PCR reads with MiXCR. The sample comprises around 480,000 distinct CDR3 sequences, roughly 11% of which are singletons, and approximately 12% rests with the top ten. Germline lookup yields CDR1 MNHEY and CDR2 SMNVEV (reference sequence). The CDR3 is 13 residues long. V gave up 4 bases and J gave up 6 bases, with 9 bases separating them. This clonotype turned up a few times. Its antigen is not known. V is TRBV27 and J is TRBJ2-2, with D tentatively TRBD1 (6 bases). The source is a man in his fifties who received an inactivated influenza vaccine. The starting material was PBMCs from blood, obtained around seven weeks after vaccination. CDR3 nucleotide sequence: TGTGCCAGCAGTTACAGGGTTCCCGGGGAGCTGTTTTTT. Its protein is CASSYRVPGELFF.